This T cell receptor (beta chain) was captured in a study of T cells after somatic rescue of genetic block. The repertoire was sequenced with immunoSEQ multiplex PCR; TCRdb's copy has only in-frame clones and lacks some. The table shows 9,000 to 15,000 clones, with 60% to 75% occurring only once. The germline gives CDR1 MDHEN, CDR2 SYDVKM. V lost 5 bases to trimming and J lost 0 bases; unmatched junction nucleotides: 11. This CDR3 is built from 17 residues. This chain connects TRBV28 to TRBJ2-7; 9 bases are a match to TRBD1. The TCR sequence derives from a boy younger than 18. The source material was peripheral blood mononuclear cells (PBMCs). This chain's CDR3 is CASSPTLGQGSSYEQYF. The CDR3 nucleotides read TGTGCCAGCAGTCCCACCCTTGGACAGGGGAGCTCCTACGAGCAGTACTTC.